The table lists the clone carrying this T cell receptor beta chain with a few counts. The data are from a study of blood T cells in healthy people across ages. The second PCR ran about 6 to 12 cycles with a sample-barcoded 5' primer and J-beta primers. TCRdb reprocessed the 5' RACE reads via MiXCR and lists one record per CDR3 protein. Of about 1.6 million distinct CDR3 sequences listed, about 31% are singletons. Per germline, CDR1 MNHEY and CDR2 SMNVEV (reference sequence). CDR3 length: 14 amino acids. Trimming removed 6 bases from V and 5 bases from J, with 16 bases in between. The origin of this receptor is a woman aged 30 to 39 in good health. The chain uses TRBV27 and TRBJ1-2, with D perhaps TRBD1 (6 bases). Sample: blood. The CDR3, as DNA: TGTGCCAGCAGGCCCCGACAGGATTGGTATGGCTACACCTTC. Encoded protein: CASRPRQDWYGYTF.